This paragraph covers one T cell receptor (beta chain) sequence. Only a few counts were recorded for this clonotype. It has no known antigen specificity. Per-base qualities were not stored, and no clone one base away is much larger. Measured from the cysteine to the phenylalanine, the CDR3 is 14 residues long. The DNA shown is the 42-base CDR3, in frame from base 1. CDR1 and CDR2 are drawn from the germline V gene: SGHRS, YFSETQ. Trimming at the junction amounts to 7 bases on V and 1 base on J, and the germline ends lie 13 bases apart. The receptor library was made with PCR. Sequencing was performed on an Illumina HiSeq 2500. To normalize quantification of the TCRbeta repertoire, the TCR libraries were built with molecular barcoding that relied on unique molecular identifiers. TCRdb reprocessing: public reads trimmed at Q25 with fastp, clones called with MiXCR, in-frame beta chains kept. CDR3 protein duplicates are merged, each entry listing the most common genes and DNA. This sample lists around 600,000 distinct CDR3 sequences; roughly a tenth were detected once. Less than 5% of the sample rests with the top ten.

These data come from a study of T-cell reconstitution after alpha-beta-depleted transplantation in children (dated by TCRdb to 2016 to 2018). Broadly, across the study: Using TCR repertoire profiling, the study followed T-cell immune reconstitution in a quantitative way in children after TCRalphabeta/CD19-depleted allogeneic hematopoietic cell transplantation.

The sequences come from PBMCs from the stem cell graft donor, collected from the stem cell graft. The clonotype was recovered from a human donor who donated a stem cell graft to a child with acute myeloid leukemia. The receptor chain draws on TRBV5-1 and TRBJ2-3; no D gene call is confident. The nucleotide sequence is TGCGCCAGCGGCCAGACTCTGGGCACAGATACGCAGTATTTT. It translates to CASGQTLGTDTQYF.